Listed below are T cell receptor beta chains from one sample, sequenced in a study of cytomegalovirus exposure and HLA in healthy donors. Here immunoSEQ multiplex PCR was the method, and the copy in TCRdb shows in-frame clones only, minus some. Of roughly 170,000 clones in the sample, 75% to 85% were seen once. The specimen was PBMCs. Receptors were obtained from a woman in her twenties or thirties in good health and CMV-seronegative. The CDR3 runs from the conserved cysteine through the conserved F or W. The D gene is left open where the match is weak. Expanded clones are given a class, and other clones once, few, many or no size at all.

>-|TRBV28|TRBJ1-2|TRBD1
TGTGCCAGCAGTTTATTTAAAATTGGACAGGGGAGCGGTCTTGACTATGGCTACACCTTC
CASSLFKIGQGSGLDYGYTF
>-|TRBV10-3|TRBJ2-1|-
TGTGCCATCAGTGAGTTACAGGGTTATGAGCAGTTCTTC
CAISELQGYEQFF
>-|TRBV6-1|TRBJ2-7|-
TGTGCCAGCGTGCAGGGCTGGGGGGCCTACGAGCAGTACTTC
CASVQGWGAYEQYF
>-|TRBV7-8|TRBJ2-7|-
TGTGCCAGCAGCTTAGCGAGTTCAGGGTACTACGAGCAGTACTTC
CASSLASSGYYEQYF
>few|TRBV7-9|TRBJ2-3|TRBD1
TGTGCCAGCAGCTCCACGGGACAGAGCGCAGATACGCAGTATTTT
CASSSTGQSADTQYF
>-|TRBV4-3|TRBJ2-3|TRBD2
TGCGCCAGCAGCCAAGCGCTAGCGGGGGTAGATACGCAGTATTTT
CASSQALAGVDTQYF
>-|TRBV7-6|TRBJ1-4|TRBD1
TGTGCCAGCAGCCTACGGTCGACAGGGGGAGTTGAAAAACTGTTTTTT
CASSLRSTGGVEKLFF
>few|TRBV5-1|TRBJ2-3|-
TGCGCCAGCAGCTTTCGACAGTCAGATACGCAGTATTTT
CASSFRQSDTQYF
>-|TRBV18|TRBJ1-1|TRBD1
TGTGCCAGCTCGAGACAGGGCCTCAACACTGAAGCTTTCTTT
CASSRQGLNTEAFF
>-|TRBV23-1|TRBJ1-3|-
TGCGCCCCGCAAGCCCGGTACTCTGGAAACACCATATATTTT
CAPQARYSGNTIYF
>once|TRBV7-9|TRBJ2-7|-
TGTGCCAGCAGCTTATTGGGGCAGCTTAAAAACGAGCAGTACTTC
CASSLLGQLKNEQYF
>-|TRBV29-1|TRBJ2-7|TRBD2
TGCAGCGTTGAAGGACTAGCGGGACGATCCGCGAATGAGCAGTACTTC
CSVEGLAGRSANEQYF
>-|TRBV5-1|TRBJ2-7|TRBD1
TGCGCCAGCAGCTTACGGACAGGGGCCGAGCAGTACTTC
CASSLRTGAEQYF
>few|TRBV18|TRBJ2-5|TRBD1
TGTGCCAGCTCACTAACAGGGGGCCCTAACCAAGAGACCCAGTACTTC
CASSLTGGPNQETQYF
>-|TRBV6-5|TRBJ1-1|-
TGTGCCAGCAGTTGTCAAGGGACAGAAGCTTTCTTT
CASSCQGTEAFF
>-|TRBV18|TRBJ2-3|-
TGTGCCAGCTCAGCGATGGGGGGGCACACAGATACGCAGTATTTT
CASSAMGGHTDTQYF
>-|TRBV18|TRBJ2-7|-
TGTGCCAGCTCACCACTTACAGGGACCTACGAGCAGTACTTC
CASSPLTGTYEQYF
>-|TRBV6-6|TRBJ1-2|-
TGTGCCAGCATTGAACAGGTTAACTATGGCTACACCTTC
CASIEQVNYGYTF
>-|TRBV7-6|TRBJ2-7|TRBD2
TGTGCCAGCAGCCCTGAGAGCGGGGGAAGCTCCTACGAGCAGTACTTC
CASSPESGGSSYEQYF
>-|TRBV9|TRBJ1-3|-
TGTGCCAGCAGCGTCTCACCGGGACTAGGAAACACCATATATTTT
CASSVSPGLGNTIYF
>-|TRBV5-4|TRBJ2-7|-
TGTGCCAGCAGCTTGGCGGGGGTCTACGAGCAGTACTTC
CASSLAGVYEQYF
>-|TRBV29-1|TRBJ2-1|-
TGCAGCGTTCGACCGGAGACAGCTGATGAGTTCTTC
CSVRPETADEFF
>-|TRBV5-1|TRBJ2-1|-
TGCGCCAGCAGCTTAGGACTATTTTACAATGAGCAGTTCTTC
CASSLGLFYNEQFF
>-|TRBV7-8|TRBJ2-4|TRBD2
TGTGCCAGCAGCTTAGCACACTCGACTAGCGGGAGGTCCCCCAAAAACATTCAGTACTTC
CASSLAHSTSGRSPKNIQYF
>once|TRBV18|TRBJ2-1|-
TGTGCCAGCTCTACACTATCGGGGAATGAGCAGTTCTTC
CASSTLSGNEQFF
>-|TRBV7-9|TRBJ1-6|-
TGTGCCAGCCGGAGGCAGTTTGATTCACCCCTCCACTTT
CASRRQFDSPLHF
>-|TRBV4-1|TRBJ2-7|-
TGCGCCAGCAGCCTGACAGTCCCGGCCTACGAGCAGTACTTC
CASSLTVPAYEQYF
>-|TRBV6-1|TRBJ2-1|-
TGTGCCAGCAATGAGCGGGCCAGCTCCTACAATGAGCAGTTCTTC
CASNERASSYNEQFF